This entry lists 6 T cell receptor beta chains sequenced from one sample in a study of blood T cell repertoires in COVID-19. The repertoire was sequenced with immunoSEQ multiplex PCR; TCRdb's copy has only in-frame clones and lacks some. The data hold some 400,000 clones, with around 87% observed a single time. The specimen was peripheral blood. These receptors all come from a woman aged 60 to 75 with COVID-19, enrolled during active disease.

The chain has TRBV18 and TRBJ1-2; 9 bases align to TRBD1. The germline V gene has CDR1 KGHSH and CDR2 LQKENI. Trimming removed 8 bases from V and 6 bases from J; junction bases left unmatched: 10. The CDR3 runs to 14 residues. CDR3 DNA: TGTGCCAGCGGCACGGGGGACAGGGCGCATGGCTACACCTTC. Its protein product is CASGTGDRAHGYTF.

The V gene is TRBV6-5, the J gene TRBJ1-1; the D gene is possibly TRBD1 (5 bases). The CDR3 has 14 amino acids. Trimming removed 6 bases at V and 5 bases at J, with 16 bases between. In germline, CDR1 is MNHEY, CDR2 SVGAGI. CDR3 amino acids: CASSGGFWGTEAFF. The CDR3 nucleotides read TGTGCCAGCAGCGGGGGATTTTGGGGAACTGAAGCTTTCTTT.

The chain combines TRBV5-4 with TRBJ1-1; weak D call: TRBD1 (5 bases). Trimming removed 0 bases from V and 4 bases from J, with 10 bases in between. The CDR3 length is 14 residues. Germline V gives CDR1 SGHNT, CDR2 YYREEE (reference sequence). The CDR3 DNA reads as TGTGCCAGCAGCTTGGGCAGGGTTCCCACTGAAGCTTTCTTT. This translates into CASSLGRVPTEAFF.

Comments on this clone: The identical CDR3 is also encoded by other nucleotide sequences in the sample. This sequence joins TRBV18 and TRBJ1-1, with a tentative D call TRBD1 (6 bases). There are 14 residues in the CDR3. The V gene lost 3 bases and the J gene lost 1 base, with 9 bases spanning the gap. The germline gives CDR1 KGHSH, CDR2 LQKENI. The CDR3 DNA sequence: TGTGCCAGCTCACCGGACAGAAAGAACACTGAAGCTTTCTTT. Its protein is CASSPDRKNTEAFF.

This chain's CDR3 is CASSPPILATKQYF. The CDR3 region has the DNA TGTGCCAGCAGCCCGCCGATACTAGCAACGAAGCAGTATTTT. The gene calls are TRBV7-2 and TRBJ2-3, with D possibly matching TRBD2 (6 bases). Germline V lookup: CDR1 SGHTA, CDR2 FQGNSA. The CDR3 is 14 amino acids. V dropped 5 bases and J dropped 11 bases, with 20 bases sitting between them. Using reference TRBV7-2 and TRBJ2-3 for the parts outside the CDR3, the full variable domain is GAGVSQSPSNKVTEKGKDVELRCDPISGHTALYWYRQSLGQGLEFLIYFQGNSAPDKSGLPSDRFSAERTGGSVSTLTIQRTQQEDSAVYLCASSPPILATKQYFGPGTRLTVL.

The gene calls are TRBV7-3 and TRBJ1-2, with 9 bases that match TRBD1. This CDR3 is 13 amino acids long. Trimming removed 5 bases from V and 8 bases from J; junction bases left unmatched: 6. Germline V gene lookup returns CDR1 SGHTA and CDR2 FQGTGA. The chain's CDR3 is CASSVGQGKGYTF. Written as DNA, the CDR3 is TGTGCCAGCAGCGTAGGACAGGGGAAGGGCTACACCTTC.